These T cell receptor beta chains were read from a single sample in a study of shared clonotypes between healthy human individuals. Clones were sequenced by immunoSEQ multiplex PCR, and TCRdb holds only the in-frame ones, with some missing. The top ten hold over 0.2% of the sample, which has hundreds of thousands of clones, just over 95% seen once. Material for sequencing was naive CD8+ T cells sorted from blood. Source of these receptors: a man aged 25-40 years in good health. Each CDR3 is given with its conserved first and last residue. The D gene is left open where the match is weak. Expanded clones are given a class, and other clones once, few, many or no size at all.

v_call	clone_size	j_call	d_call	cdr3_aa	cdr3_nt
TRBV5-1	NA	TRBJ1-1	NA	CASSLVQGGTEAFF	TGCGCCAGCAGCTTGGTTCAGGGTGGGACTGAAGCTTTCTTT
TRBV7-9	NA	TRBJ2-7	TRBD1	CASSHRDRHYEQYF	TGTGCCAGCAGCCACCGGGACAGACATTACGAGCAGTACTTC
TRBV7-8	NA	TRBJ2-7	NA	CASSLRGGIQGNYEQYF	TGTGCCAGCAGCTTACGTGGAGGAATTCAGGGGAACTACGAGCAGTACTTC
TRBV5-1	NA	TRBJ1-2	NA	CASWDGGGSSYGYTF	TGCGCCAGCTGGGATGGGGGTGGGTCGTCCTATGGCTACACCTTC
TRBV2	NA	TRBJ2-1	NA	CASRKQGSPYNEQFF	TGTGCCAGCAGAAAACAGGGTTCTCCATACAATGAGCAGTTCTTC
TRBV2	NA	TRBJ2-3	NA	CASSVETVVPDTQYF	TGTGCCAGCAGTGTGGAGACGGTCGTCCCAGATACGCAGTATTTT
TRBV11-2	NA	TRBJ2-1	NA	CASSLDPGDYNEQFF	TGTGCCAGCAGCTTAGATCCGGGAGACTACAATGAGCAGTTCTTC
TRBV9	NA	TRBJ1-5	TRBD1	CASSPQGQLNQPQHF	TGTGCCAGCAGCCCCCAGGGACAGCTCAATCAGCCCCAGCATTTT
TRBV7-2	NA	TRBJ2-7	TRBD2	CASSGKTGTSGSQYYEQYF	TGTGCCAGCAGCGGGAAGACCGGGACTAGCGGGAGTCAGTACTACGAGCAGTACTTC
TRBV7-9	NA	TRBJ2-1	TRBD1	CASSLEEGQRNEQFF	TGTGCCAGCAGCTTAGAAGAGGGACAGCGGAATGAGCAGTTCTTC
TRBV6-1	NA	TRBJ2-7	TRBD1	CASSKAGTGVYEQYF	TGTGCCAGCAGTAAAGCCGGGACAGGGGTTTACGAGCAGTACTTC
TRBV7-8	NA	TRBJ2-7	NA	CASSLGGDSSYEQYF	TGTGCCAGCAGCTTGGGGGGCGACAGCTCCTACGAGCAGTACTTC
TRBV19	NA	TRBJ2-1	TRBD2	CASSILGLAGGPVGNEQFF	TGTGCCAGTAGTATTCTGGGACTAGCGGGAGGTCCTGTGGGCAATGAGCAGTTCTTC
TRBV18	once	TRBJ2-1	TRBD2	CASSAGAGVNNEQFF	TGTGCCAGCTCAGCCGGGGCGGGGGTGAATAATGAGCAGTTCTTC
TRBV5-4	NA	TRBJ2-7	NA	CASSFAGAEYEQYF	TGTGCCAGCAGCTTCGCAGGGGCGGAGTACGAGCAGTACTTC
TRBV4-1	NA	TRBJ2-1	TRBD2	CASSQVSGRAHEQFF	TGCGCCAGCAGCCAAGTTAGCGGGAGGGCCCATGAGCAGTTCTTC
TRBV4-2	NA	TRBJ2-7	NA	CASSPRTEAISYEQYF	TGTGCCAGCAGCCCGAGGACAGAGGCGATCTCCTACGAGCAGTACTTC
TRBV2	NA	TRBJ2-1	NA	CASSEPGHPYNEQFF	TGTGCCAGCAGTGAACCGGGACACCCGTACAATGAGCAGTTCTTC
TRBV2	once	TRBJ1-2	NA	CASSEIDRTYGYTF	TGTGCCAGCAGTGAAATCGACCGCACCTATGGCTACACCTTC
TRBV7-6	NA	TRBJ2-5	TRBD1	CASSYTGQGSGETQYF	TGTGCCAGCAGCTATACCGGACAGGGAAGTGGAGAGACCCAGTACTTC
TRBV2	NA	TRBJ2-2	NA	CASSARLHTGELFF	TGTGCCAGCAGTGCTAGGCTCCACACCGGGGAGCTGTTTTTT
TRBV5-1	NA	TRBJ2-1	NA	CASSLGYDDNEQFF	TGCGCCAGCAGCTTGGGGTATGACGACAATGAGCAGTTCTTC
TRBV11-2	NA	TRBJ1-1	NA	CASSLGYWFRNGTEAFF	TGTGCCAGCAGCTTAGGCTATTGGTTCAGGAATGGAACTGAAGCTTTCTTT
TRBV7-6	NA	TRBJ2-3	TRBD2	CASSLAQLAGEADTQYF	TGTGCCAGCAGCTTAGCGCAGCTAGCGGGAGAGGCAGATACGCAGTATTTT
TRBV14	once	TRBJ2-7	TRBD2	CASSQVTSGRLYEQYF	TGTGCCAGCAGCCAAGTGACTAGCGGGAGGCTATACGAGCAGTACTTC
TRBV27	NA	TRBJ1-1	NA	CASSLYRVNTEAFF	TGTGCCAGCAGTTTATACAGGGTGAACACTGAAGCTTTCTTT
TRBV27	NA	TRBJ2-7	TRBD1	CASIGQGALEQYF	TGTGCCAGCATAGGGCAGGGGGCTCTCGAGCAGTACTTC
TRBV28	NA	TRBJ2-7	NA	CASSLLTRMYEQYF	TGTGCCAGCAGTTTATTAACACGAATGTACGAGCAGTACTTC
TRBV7-8	NA	TRBJ2-1	TRBD2	CASSLATRTSAREQFF	TGTGCCAGCAGCTTAGCGACACGGACTAGCGCCCGAGAGCAGTTCTTC
TRBV4-3	NA	TRBJ2-3	NA	CASSQELRLGVGDTQYF	TGCGCCAGCAGCCAAGAGTTGAGACTAGGCGTGGGAGATACGCAGTATTTT
TRBV14	NA	TRBJ2-5	NA	CASSQGALLGPVWTQYF	TGTGCCAGCAGCCAAGGGGCCCTTTTAGGCCCGGTTTGGACCCAGTACTTC
TRBV9	NA	TRBJ2-3	TRBD1	CASSGYGQGISTDTQYF	TGTGCCAGCAGCGGCTATGGACAGGGAATTAGCACAGATACGCAGTATTTT
TRBV2	NA	TRBJ1-5	NA	CASSKDRQINQPQHF	TGTGCCAGCAGCAAGGACAGACAAATCAATCAGCCCCAGCATTTT
TRBV15	NA	TRBJ2-1	NA	CATRFSSGPHNEQFF	TGTGCCACCAGATTTAGTTCTGGGCCACACAATGAGCAGTTCTTC
TRBV6-1	NA	TRBJ1-5	NA	CASSERNGGYNQPQHF	TGTGCCAGCAGTGAAAGAAACGGGGGCTACAATCAGCCCCAGCATTTT
TRBV5-1	NA	TRBJ2-1	NA	CASSLGRSIHDEQFF	TGCGCCAGCAGCTTGGGGCGTTCTATCCACGATGAGCAGTTCTTC
TRBV19	NA	TRBJ2-2	NA	CASTIWGGRNTGELFF	TGTGCCAGTACCATATGGGGAGGCAGGAACACCGGGGAGCTGTTTTTT
TRBV11-3	NA	TRBJ2-1	NA	CASSPPGHEQFF	TGTGCCAGCAGCCCACCGGGGCATGAGCAGTTCTTC
TRBV14	NA	TRBJ2-6	NA	CASSPPRGRVSSGANVLTF	TGTGCCAGCAGCCCCCCCCGGGGACGGGTGAGCTCTGGGGCCAACGTCCTGACTTTC
TRBV6-5	NA	TRBJ2-5	NA	CASSYSSSGTETQYF	TGTGCCAGCAGTTACTCTTCCTCGGGTACAGAGACCCAGTACTTC
TRBV7-7	NA	TRBJ2-7	NA	CASSPEPAVIYEQYF	TGTGCTAGCAGCCCCGAGCCAGCGGTAATCTACGAGCAGTACTTC
TRBV28	once	TRBJ2-1	TRBD2	CASSLRSDLSRERNYNEQFF	TGTGCCAGCAGTTTACGTAGCGACCTTTCGCGGGAGCGTAACTACAATGAGCAGTTCTTC
TRBV14	NA	TRBJ2-3	NA	CASSQALGLPADTQYF	TGTGCCAGCAGCCAAGCGTTGGGACTGCCGGCAGATACGCAGTATTTT
TRBV27	NA	TRBJ2-7	TRBD2	CASSLGLAGYEQYF	TGTGCCAGCAGTTTAGGGCTAGCGGGGTACGAGCAGTACTTC
TRBV7-8	once	TRBJ2-3	NA	CASSLLTDTQYF	TGTGCCAGCAGCTTATTAACAGATACGCAGTATTTT